This is a list of T cell receptor beta chains from one sample in a study of T cells in Graves' hyperthyroidism and ophthalmopathy. TCRdb ran MiXCR on the multiplex PCR reads and lists one entry per CDR3 protein. This table holds 530,000 or so distinct CDR3 sequences, about 45% found once. Sequencing used peripheral blood or thyroid tissue (not recorded which). The receptors derive from a woman younger than 35 with Graves' hyperthyroidism. Each CDR3 is given with its conserved first and last residue. The D gene is left open where the match is weak. Size is omitted from some rows. Given values are once, few, many or a class for expanded clones.

j_call: TRBJ1-2; v_call: TRBV12-3/TRBV12-4; clone_size: many; d_call: NA; cdr3_nt: TGTGCCAGCAGTTTAGTAGGGTATGGCTACACCTTC; cdr3_aa: CASSLVGYGYTF
j_call: TRBJ2-3; v_call: TRBV2; clone_size: few; d_call: NA; cdr3_nt: TGTGCCAGCAGTGACGACGACGGGGCTAGCACAGATACGCAGTATTTT; cdr3_aa: CASSDDDGASTDTQYF
j_call: TRBJ2-2; v_call: TRBV19; clone_size: NA; d_call: NA; cdr3_nt: TGTGCCAGTAGTACAGCTAAGGAAAACACCGGGGAGCTGTTTTTT; cdr3_aa: CASSTAKENTGELFF
j_call: TRBJ2-7; v_call: TRBV9; clone_size: few; d_call: TRBD1; cdr3_nt: TGTGCCAGCAGCGAACAGGGGTATAGCTCCTACGAGCAGTACTTC; cdr3_aa: CASSEQGYSSYEQYF
j_call: TRBJ2-7; v_call: TRBV24-1; clone_size: many; d_call: NA; cdr3_nt: TGTGCCACCAGTCAGGGGTCCTACGAGCAGTACTTC; cdr3_aa: CATSQGSYEQYF
j_call: TRBJ1-2; v_call: TRBV20-1; clone_size: many; d_call: TRBD1; cdr3_nt: TGCAGTGCTAGAGATCGACAGGGTCGTGGCTACACCTTC; cdr3_aa: CSARDRQGRGYTF
j_call: TRBJ1-3; v_call: TRBV29-1; clone_size: NA; d_call: NA; cdr3_nt: TGCAGCATCCGAAAGCGGGGAAACACCATATATTTT; cdr3_aa: CSIRKRGNTIYF
j_call: TRBJ1-5; v_call: TRBV27; clone_size: NA; d_call: TRBD1; cdr3_nt: TGTGCCAGTCCGAGGCTCCAACAGGGGACGAATCAGCCCCAGCATTTT; cdr3_aa: CASPRLQQGTNQPQHF
j_call: TRBJ1-2; v_call: TRBV6-4; clone_size: NA; d_call: NA; cdr3_nt: TGTGCCAGCAGTGCTAGAGGTGGACCCCAGCGGTCGGGCTACACCTTC; cdr3_aa: CASSARGGPQRSGYTF
j_call: TRBJ1-4; v_call: TRBV5-1; clone_size: NA; d_call: NA; cdr3_nt: TGCGCCAGCAGCTTGGCTACCAGGGGTAGTAATGAAAAACTGTTTTTT; cdr3_aa: CASSLATRGSNEKLFF
j_call: TRBJ1-5; v_call: TRBV29-1; clone_size: NA; d_call: TRBD1; cdr3_nt: TGCAGCGTGAGGGACAGGGCCACGAATCAGCCCCAGCATTTT; cdr3_aa: CSVRDRATNQPQHF
j_call: TRBJ1-2; v_call: TRBV7-2; clone_size: NA; d_call: NA; cdr3_nt: TGTGCCAGCAGCTTAGTACGGCCGAACACCGGGGGTGGCTACACCTTC; cdr3_aa: CASSLVRPNTGGGYTF
j_call: TRBJ2-5; v_call: TRBV29-1; clone_size: NA; d_call: NA; cdr3_nt: TGCAGCGTGGGATGGGGCCAAGAGACCCAGTACTTC; cdr3_aa: CSVGWGQETQYF
j_call: TRBJ1-2; v_call: TRBV6-1; clone_size: many; d_call: TRBD1; cdr3_nt: TGTGCCAGCAAGAGGGACAGGGACTATGGCTACACCTTC; cdr3_aa: CASKRDRDYGYTF
j_call: TRBJ1-5; v_call: TRBV20-1; clone_size: NA; d_call: NA; cdr3_nt: TGCAGTGCTTGGGATGGCAATCAGCCCCAGCATTTT; cdr3_aa: CSAWDGNQPQHF
j_call: TRBJ2-7; v_call: TRBV24-1; clone_size: few; d_call: TRBD1; cdr3_nt: TGTGCCGCCAGTGATACTCGACAGGGGTCCCACGAGCAGTACTTC; cdr3_aa: CAASDTRQGSHEQYF
j_call: TRBJ2-5; v_call: TRBV12-3/TRBV12-4; clone_size: many; d_call: TRBD1; cdr3_nt: TGTGCCAGCAGTAGGACAGGGTTCCAAGAGACCCAGTACTTC; cdr3_aa: CASSRTGFQETQYF
j_call: TRBJ2-1; v_call: TRBV7-2; clone_size: NA; d_call: TRBD1; cdr3_nt: TGTGCCAGCAGCTCGGGACAGGGGTCTCACAATGAGCAGTTCTTC; cdr3_aa: CASSSGQGSHNEQFF
j_call: TRBJ1-2; v_call: TRBV10-3; clone_size: NA; d_call: TRBD1; cdr3_nt: TGTGCCATCAAAACAACAGGGACAGGGAGTGGCTACACCTTC; cdr3_aa: CAIKTTGTGSGYTF
j_call: TRBJ2-2; v_call: TRBV30; clone_size: NA; d_call: NA; cdr3_nt: TGTGCCTGGGGCTGGAACTTAATCGACGGGGAGCTGTTTTTT; cdr3_aa: CAWGWNLIDGELFF
j_call: TRBJ1-2; v_call: TRBV29-1; clone_size: many; d_call: NA; cdr3_nt: TGCAGCGTTTCTCCCCGGGGGTACTATGGCTACACCTTC; cdr3_aa: CSVSPRGYYGYTF
j_call: TRBJ1-3; v_call: TRBV29-1; clone_size: NA; d_call: NA; cdr3_nt: TGCAGCGCTCAGAGCTCTGGAAACACCATATATTTT; cdr3_aa: CSAQSSGNTIYF
j_call: TRBJ2-1; v_call: TRBV5-6; clone_size: NA; d_call: TRBD1; cdr3_nt: TGTGCCAGCAGCCGACAGGGAGACAATGAGCAGTTCTTC; cdr3_aa: CASSRQGDNEQFF
j_call: TRBJ1-2; v_call: TRBV19; clone_size: many; d_call: TRBD1; cdr3_nt: TGTGCCAGTAGTACGCCCTGGGACAGTCAGAGGGAGGGGTATGGCTACACCTTC; cdr3_aa: CASSTPWDSQREGYGYTF
j_call: TRBJ2-6; v_call: TRBV7-3; clone_size: NA; d_call: NA; cdr3_nt: TGTGCCAGCAGCTTAACCCCAGGGGAGAACGTCCTGACTTTC; cdr3_aa: CASSLTPGENVLTF
j_call: TRBJ1-1; v_call: TRBV10-3; clone_size: NA; d_call: TRBD1; cdr3_nt: TGTGCCATCAGCGGGGACAGGGGATTAGGCACTGAAGCTTTCTTT; cdr3_aa: CAISGDRGLGTEAFF
j_call: TRBJ2-5; v_call: TRBV24-1; clone_size: NA; d_call: TRBD2; cdr3_nt: TGTGCCACCAGTGATCTAGCGGGACGAGAGACCCAGTACTTC; cdr3_aa: CATSDLAGRETQYF
j_call: TRBJ2-5; v_call: TRBV4-3; clone_size: few; d_call: TRBD2; cdr3_nt: TGCGCCAGCAGCCCGGGGCAGGGCGGGGGGCAAGAGACCCAGTACTTC; cdr3_aa: CASSPGQGGGQETQYF
j_call: TRBJ2-7; v_call: TRBV29-1; clone_size: NA; d_call: TRBD1; cdr3_nt: TGCAGCGTTGTGCGGACAGGGGAGCACGAGCAGTACTTC; cdr3_aa: CSVVRTGEHEQYF
j_call: TRBJ2-2; v_call: TRBV7-9; clone_size: many; d_call: NA; cdr3_nt: TGTGCCAGCAGCTTAATGACCGGGGAGCTGTTTTTT; cdr3_aa: CASSLMTGELFF
j_call: TRBJ1-1; v_call: TRBV19; clone_size: many; d_call: NA; cdr3_nt: TGTGCCAGTAGTATAGGCCTGGGCACTGAAGCTTTCTTT; cdr3_aa: CASSIGLGTEAFF
j_call: TRBJ2-5; v_call: TRBV10-3; clone_size: NA; d_call: NA; cdr3_nt: TGTGCCAGCAAGAAAGGGGAGATGGGGGAGACCCAGTACTTC; cdr3_aa: CASKKGEMGETQYF
j_call: TRBJ1-6; v_call: TRBV7-7; clone_size: NA; d_call: TRBD1; cdr3_nt: TGTGCTAGAGACCCCCGACAGGGTCGGAATTCACCCCTCCACTTT; cdr3_aa: CARDPRQGRNSPLHF
j_call: TRBJ2-6; v_call: TRBV29-1; clone_size: NA; d_call: NA; cdr3_nt: TGCAGCGTTGAAGTCTGGGGACTGGCCCTGACTTTC; cdr3_aa: CSVEVWGLALTF
j_call: TRBJ1-1; v_call: TRBV7-2; clone_size: NA; d_call: TRBD1; cdr3_nt: TGTGCCAGCAGCCAGCCCGACAGGGTTAAGGCTTTCTTT; cdr3_aa: CASSQPDRVKAFF
j_call: TRBJ2-2; v_call: TRBV2; clone_size: many; d_call: TRBD2; cdr3_nt: TGTGCCAGCACCACAGAACTAGCGGGAGGCACCGGGGAGCTGTTTTTT; cdr3_aa: CASTTELAGGTGELFF
j_call: TRBJ2-3; v_call: TRBV7-6; clone_size: few; d_call: NA; cdr3_nt: TGTGCCAGCAGCTTAGTTAGTGGCTTCGATACGCAGTATTTT; cdr3_aa: CASSLVSGFDTQYF
j_call: TRBJ2-7; v_call: TRBV15; clone_size: many; d_call: NA; cdr3_nt: TGTGCCACCAGCAGAGATCGGCCAGGGTGGTCCTACGAGCAGTACTTC; cdr3_aa: CATSRDRPGWSYEQYF
j_call: TRBJ2-1; v_call: TRBV5-4; clone_size: NA; d_call: NA; cdr3_nt: TGTGCCAGCAGCTTGCCGAGGGGTGGTCCGACCAATGAGCAGTTCTTC; cdr3_aa: CASSLPRGGPTNEQFF
j_call: TRBJ1-1; v_call: TRBV2; clone_size: NA; d_call: TRBD1; cdr3_nt: TGTGCCAGCAGTGTATACAGGGGGAGTAATGAAGCTTTCTTT; cdr3_aa: CASSVYRGSNEAFF
j_call: TRBJ1-1; v_call: TRBV19; clone_size: many; d_call: TRBD1; cdr3_nt: TGTGCCAGTAGGACGACAGGGGTGAACACTGAAGCTTTCTTT; cdr3_aa: CASRTTGVNTEAFF
j_call: TRBJ1-3; v_call: TRBV19; clone_size: many; d_call: NA; cdr3_nt: TGTGCCAGTAGTATTGATCGAAACTCTGGAAACACCATATATTTT; cdr3_aa: CASSIDRNSGNTIYF
j_call: TRBJ1-6; v_call: TRBV12-3/TRBV12-4; clone_size: NA; d_call: TRBD1; cdr3_nt: TGTGCCAGCAGTACGGACAGGGCCGGTTCACCCCTCCACTTT; cdr3_aa: CASSTDRAGSPLHF
j_call: TRBJ2-1; v_call: TRBV12-3/TRBV12-4; clone_size: NA; d_call: TRBD2; cdr3_nt: TGTGCCAGCAGCCCATGGGCGGGAGGGTACAATGAGCAGTTCTTC; cdr3_aa: CASSPWAGGYNEQFF
j_call: TRBJ1-1; v_call: TRBV30; clone_size: NA; d_call: TRBD1; cdr3_nt: TGTGCCTGGAGCCACCCCTTCGACACAGGGGAGAACACTGAAGCTTTCTTT; cdr3_aa: CAWSHPFDTGENTEAFF
j_call: TRBJ1-4; v_call: TRBV4-2; clone_size: NA; d_call: TRBD1; cdr3_nt: TGTGCCAGCAGCCAAGATGGGGACAGACTTTATGAAAAACTGTTTTTT; cdr3_aa: CASSQDGDRLYEKLFF
j_call: TRBJ1-1; v_call: TRBV7-9; clone_size: NA; d_call: NA; cdr3_nt: TGTGCCAGCAGCCTGAGGACTTTTAGTGAAGCTTTCTTT; cdr3_aa: CASSLRTFSEAFF
j_call: TRBJ2-5; v_call: TRBV29-1; clone_size: many; d_call: TRBD1; cdr3_nt: TGCAGCGAGAGGGGACAGCCCAAAGAGACCCAGTACTTC; cdr3_aa: CSERGQPKETQYF
j_call: TRBJ1-4; v_call: TRBV7-9; clone_size: NA; d_call: TRBD1; cdr3_nt: TGCGCCAGCAGCTGGGGACAGGCCAGAGGTCTGTTTTTT; cdr3_aa: CASSWGQARGLFF
j_call: TRBJ2-7; v_call: TRBV11-2; clone_size: many; d_call: TRBD2; cdr3_nt: TGTGCCAGCAGCCCCCCCAGGGTAGCGGGAAGCGAGCAGTACTTC; cdr3_aa: CASSPPRVAGSEQYF
j_call: TRBJ1-1; v_call: TRBV19; clone_size: NA; d_call: NA; cdr3_nt: TGTGCCAGTAGTACCCCAGGCACTGAAGCTTTCTTT; cdr3_aa: CASSTPGTEAFF
j_call: TRBJ1-1; v_call: TRBV12-3/TRBV12-4; clone_size: many; d_call: TRBD1; cdr3_nt: TGTGCCAGCAGGAATGACAGGGGTACTGAAGCTTTCTTT; cdr3_aa: CASRNDRGTEAFF